The T cell receptor (beta chain) described here comes from a study of cytomegalovirus exposure and HLA in healthy donors. Study-level background: The same platform was used for the roughly 120 validation repertoires as for the 666 first-cohort repertoires, as reported in a later analysis.

As concerns this clone: Its antigen is currently unknown.

Broader study findings: CMV antigen specificity of three CMV-associated chains was confirmed in vitro. The study labeled 150 or so TCR beta chains cytomegalovirus-associated.

With 0 bases clipped from V and 7 bases from J, the junction kept 4 bases outside the gene matches. The germline CDR1 and CDR2 sequences are MNHEY and SVGAGI. The CDR3 is 15 amino acids. TCRdb's table, derived via immunoSEQ multiplex PCR, lists solely in-frame clones and lacks some. This sample carries roughly 150,000 clones, more than 75% of them seen once, and the ten largest clones take 3%. This chain links TRBV6-5 with TRBJ2-1, with 9 bases lining up with TRBD2. The sequencing input was PBMCs. The TCR sequence derives from a man between 18 and 29 years old in good health and CMV-seronegative. CDR3 nucleotide sequence: TGTGCCAGCAGTTACTCGAGGGCGGGGGGGAATGAGCAGTTCTTC. Translating it yields CASSYSRAGGNEQFF.